This TCR beta chain was sequenced in a study of immune aging and cytomegalovirus after organ transplant (dated by TCRdb to the early 2020s). Notes on the research overall: All transplant recipients received three-drug immunosuppression with prednisone, tacrolimus, and mycophenolate.

The full study reports these points: Post-transplant increases in aged-phenotype cells were observed regardless of clone size, following viremia and occurring earlier in large clones (days 200-264) than in small clones. Large clones contained a bigger proportion of TEMRA cells, and over time the seven largest clones (around 2,000 cells) picked up aged and TEMRA cells and lost TCM cells. CD57 was not measured in the sequencing data, so a conservative gene-based aging definition was used instead.

The time point label on this specimen signifies: five sample-tagged time points from pre-transplant (day -1) to day 368 post-transplant, pooled. Thawed PBMC were stimulated with a CMV IE-1 overlapping peptide library for about 13 hours, with no transport inhibitors added. Thawed cells were rested overnight and then stimulated in R10 medium with CD28/CD49d costimulation. The IE-1 peptide library was made up of 15-amino-acid peptides, each overlapping by 11 amino acids. Each time point was barcoded with BD Single-Cell Multiplexing Kit Sample Tags, pooled, and stained with oligo-conjugated anti-CD45RA plus sorting antibodies. A BD FACSAria III was used to sort CMV-responsive CD8+CD137+ and CD4+CD154+ T cells at 4-way purity. Blood samples were drawn into EDTA vacutainers and processed by Ficoll gradient within 1-24 hours. The germline V gene encodes CDR1 MNHEY and CDR2 SVGEGT. From cysteine to phenylalanine, the CDR3 is 13 amino acids long. The CDR3 DNA has 39 bases and is translated from base 1. Trimming removed 7 bases from V and 1 base from J, leaving 10 bases between the germline ends.

Libraries were built with single-cell sequencing. The instrument was an Illumina NovaSeq 6000. For cell capture and library preparation, the team used the BD Rhapsody Targeted mRNA and AbSeq Reagent Kit in a microwell format. The libraries included TCR, sample tags, AbSeq, and targeted mRNA from the Human T-Cell Expression Panel, along with custom TOX and TOX2 primers. Libraries were sequenced on an Illumina NovaSeq. In the authors' own workflow: The analysis covered 9,000 to 13,000 cells in total, of which approximately 7,100 were CD8 T cells and 4494 were CD8 T cells with an identifiable TCR CDR3. On the Seven Bridges Genomics platform, raw data were run through the BD Rhapsody Targeted Analysis Pipeline with V(D)J processing. Quality control, Sample Tag demultiplexing with Lex-BDSMK, clone identification with VDJ Explorer, and Seurat clustering were all done in SeqGeq 1.6.0. A clone was considered non-expanded if it made up <1% of CD8 T cells, and considered a clonal expansion if it made up >2.5% of the sample. TCRdb took the public reads, trimmed them with fastp at Q25, ran MiXCR for clone calling and kept in-frame beta chains. Each CDR3 protein appears once, grouped with its most common genes and DNA. TCRdb, rather than the study authors, made the V and J calls. The sample table contains 20,000 or so distinct CDR3 sequences; only one count was recorded for just over 35% of them. Less than 30% of the sample goes to the ten largest clones.

With respect to this clonotype: No antigen is known for it. No base quality values were provided; no much bigger clone lies one nucleotide off.

The sequence was collected from a female donor who had a heart transplant and CMV viremia. The material sequenced was CMV peptide-activated CD4+ and CD8+ T cells sorted from blood, taken at five time points, pooled. This specimen's cell subset or site label, per the study, means: sorted CD8+CD137+ and CD4+CD154+ T cells after roughly 12 h CMV IE-1 peptide stimulation. This sequence uses TRBV6-2 or TRBV6-3 and TRBJ1-1; the D gene remains uncertain. CDR3 sequence: CASTRTGNTEAFF. The nucleotide sequence is TGTGCCAGCACCCGGACGGGGAACACTGAAGCTTTCTTT.